This record concerns one TCR beta chain sequence. The CDR3 length is 15 residues. V was pared by 2 bases and J by 7 bases, with 10 bases of the junction left unmatched. Germline V gives CDR1 LGHDT, CDR2 YNNKEL (reference sequence). These data are taken from a study of blood T cells in healthy people across ages. It was with a sample-barcoded 5' primer and a J-beta primer mix that a second PCR of roughly 6 to 12 cycles was run. Researchers report that a template-switch adaptor with 12 random nucleotides tagged each cDNA molecule. TCRdb itself ran the 5' RACE reads through MiXCR, one entry per CDR3 protein. The data contain 780,000 or so distinct CDR3 sequences, 20% to 25% of them seen just once; the ten biggest clones take up roughly 3.8%. These data also formed part of another study, on T cells of mothers and their children.

The V gene is TRBV3-1, the J gene TRBJ2-7; the match to TRBD2 covers 8 bases. The TCR was taken from a boy aged 5 to 17 in good health. Sequenced: blood. CDR3 sequence: CASSQKGLAGGEQYF. The CDR3 DNA reads TGTGCCAGCAGCCAAAAAGGGCTAGCGGGCGGAGAGCAGTACTTC.